This TCR beta chain was sequenced for a study of blood T cell repertoires in COVID-19. Across the whole study: Specimens from acute and convalescent COVID-19 originated in the United States, Italy and Spain. From T cells, B-cell-depleted T cells, or PBMCs came the material, which was cDNA or gDNA.

As processed by the authors: The authors estimated nucleated cell counts from reference gene primer amplification. The table came from immunoSEQ multiplex PCR; TCRdb's copy has only in-frame clones and leaves some out. Clone size and the V and J calls come from that table; the DNA yielded D and trimming. The sample has roughly 500,000 clones, 85% to 90% seen once; the top ten hold 0.75% to 0.9%. Patients in Seattle were enrolled during active infection, then followed longitudinally. Germline CDR1 reads SGHTA; CDR2 reads FQGNSA. J was trimmed by 3 bases and V by 7 bases; bases with no gene match: 6. The CDR3 has 14 residues.

This chain links TRBV7-2 with TRBJ2-7; 10 bases align to TRBD2. The sample consisted of peripheral blood. The sequence came from a man younger than 35 with COVID-19, enrolled during active disease. The CDR3 nucleotides are TGTGCCAGCACCGCACTAGCGGGAAGCTACGAGCAGTACTTC. Translating gives CASTALAGSYEQYF.